This is a list of T cell receptor beta chains from one sample in a study of beta chain features in type 1 diabetes. Produced via immunoSEQ multiplex PCR; TCRdb's table is partial and in-frame only. The data hold 300,000 to 400,000 clones, with 9.5% to 12% observed a single time. Input material: naive CD4+ T cells from blood. These receptors all come from a young woman in good health. The CDR3 runs from the conserved cysteine through the conserved F or W. The D gene is left open where the match is weak. The listing skips clone size in some rows; elsewhere it reads once, few, many or a size class.

length: 16; size: few; J: TRBJ2-7; D: TRBD2; V: TRBV10-3; DNA: TGTGCCATCAGTTCTTCTCCGGGACTAGCGGGAGGCGAGCAGTACTTC; CDR3: CAISSSPGLAGGEQYF
length: 16; size: few; J: TRBJ2-5; D: NA; V: TRBV30; DNA: TGTGCCTGGAGTTCCCCATTTACAACGTACCAAGAGACCCAGTACTTC; CDR3: CAWSSPFTTYQETQYF
length: 14; size: few; J: TRBJ2-1; D: NA; V: TRBV7-8; DNA: TGTGCCAGCAGTCCAGGGGGGTCGGGGAACGAGCAGTTCTTC; CDR3: CASSPGGSGNEQFF
length: 11; size: few; J: TRBJ2-7; D: NA; V: TRBV28; DNA: TGTGCCAGCAGCCTGAGATACGAGCAGTACTTC; CDR3: CASSLRYEQYF
length: 16; size: few; J: TRBJ2-1; D: TRBD2; V: TRBV4-3; DNA: TGCGCCAGCAGCCATGATGGGACTATGAAGCTCAATGAGCAGTTCTTC; CDR3: CASSHDGTMKLNEQFF
length: 14; size: few; J: TRBJ2-7; D: TRBD1; V: TRBV9; DNA: TGTGCCAGCAGCAGGGGGCCCGTAATCCACGAGCAGTACTTC; CDR3: CASSRGPVIHEQYF
length: 17; size: NA; J: TRBJ2-1; D: TRBD1; V: TRBV18; DNA: TGTGCCAGCTCGCTCTATGTTGGACAGGATACCAACAATGAGCAGTTCTTC; CDR3: CASSLYVGQDTNNEQFF
length: 15; size: NA; J: TRBJ2-1; D: NA; V: TRBV15; DNA: TGTGCCACCAGCAGCCAGGCAGGGTACAAGGATGAGCAGTTCTTC; CDR3: CATSSQAGYKDEQFF
length: 14; size: NA; J: TRBJ1-1; D: NA; V: TRBV27; DNA: TGTGCCAGCAGTTTAAGACAGAGCCAGACTGAAGCTTTCTTT; CDR3: CASSLRQSQTEAFF
length: 12; size: NA; J: TRBJ1-2; D: TRBD1; V: TRBV28; DNA: TGTGCCAGCGGGACAGGGATTTATGGCTACACCTTC; CDR3: CASGTGIYGYTF
length: 14; size: NA; J: TRBJ1-1; D: NA; V: TRBV9; DNA: TGTGCCAGCAGCCCGACGACAGGCAACACTGAAGCTTTCTTT; CDR3: CASSPTTGNTEAFF
length: 13; size: NA; J: TRBJ2-7; D: TRBD1; V: TRBV7-9; DNA: TGTGCCAGCAGCTTCCTACAGGGGGACGAGCAGTACTTC; CDR3: CASSFLQGDEQYF
length: 13; size: NA; J: TRBJ2-7; D: NA; V: TRBV18; DNA: TGTGCCAGCTCACCTCGCGAGGCTTCCGAGCAGTACTTC; CDR3: CASSPREASEQYF
length: 15; size: few; J: TRBJ2-7; D: TRBD1; V: TRBV5-1; DNA: TGCGCCAGCAGCTTGGAGGGACAGGGGGCCTACGAGCAGTACTTC; CDR3: CASSLEGQGAYEQYF
length: 17; size: NA; J: TRBJ2-7; D: NA; V: TRBV28; DNA: TGTGCCAGCAGTTTAGGGATAAACAGGCCGAGGCCCTACGAGCAGTACTTC; CDR3: CASSLGINRPRPYEQYF
length: 16; size: NA; J: TRBJ1-1; D: NA; V: TRBV6-6; DNA: TGTGCCAGCAACTCCTTGGGGTGGACTACCAACACTGAAGCTTTCTTT; CDR3: CASNSLGWTTNTEAFF
length: 15; size: NA; J: TRBJ2-7; D: NA; V: TRBV9; DNA: TGTGCCAGCAGCGTAGGTTCTACAGGGTCCTACGAGCAGTACTTC; CDR3: CASSVGSTGSYEQYF
length: 12; size: few; J: TRBJ2-1; D: NA; V: TRBV11-2; DNA: TGTGCCAGCAGCCCCCAGGGTAATGAGCAGTTCTTC; CDR3: CASSPQGNEQFF
length: 14; size: many; J: TRBJ2-5; D: NA; V: TRBV5-4; DNA: TGTGCCAGCAGCTTCCCGTCAGGGCGAGAGACCCAGTACTTC; CDR3: CASSFPSGRETQYF
length: 16; size: NA; J: TRBJ2-7; D: TRBD1; V: TRBV11-2; DNA: TGTGCCAGCAGCTTAGCCCGGGACAGAATTCCCTACGAGCAGTACTTC; CDR3: CASSLARDRIPYEQYF
length: 13; size: few; J: TRBJ2-1; D: NA; V: TRBV7-2; DNA: TGTGCCAGCAGCAGCATGAGGGATCATGAGCAGTTCTTC; CDR3: CASSSMRDHEQFF
length: 15; size: few; J: TRBJ2-5; D: TRBD1; V: TRBV7-2; DNA: TGTGCCAGCAGCTTAGACCAGGGGGCTTGGGAGACCCAGTACTTC; CDR3: CASSLDQGAWETQYF
length: 15; size: few; J: TRBJ2-1; D: TRBD2; V: TRBV7-2; DNA: TGTGCCAGCAGCTTGGCTAGCGGGACCTACAATGAGCAGTTCTTC; CDR3: CASSLASGTYNEQFF
length: 14; size: few; J: TRBJ2-5; D: NA; V: TRBV4-2; DNA: TGTGCCAGCAGCCAAGCCCGACATACGGAGACCCAGTACTTC; CDR3: CASSQARHTETQYF
length: 16; size: few; J: TRBJ2-1; D: TRBD2; V: TRBV7-2; DNA: TGTGCCAGCAGCTTAGTGGCACTAGCGGGAGGTAATGAGCAGTTCTTC; CDR3: CASSLVALAGGNEQFF
length: 15; size: few; J: TRBJ1-2; D: NA; V: TRBV7-9; DNA: TGTGCCAGCAGCTTAACAACGACAGCTAACTATGGCTACACCTTC; CDR3: CASSLTTTANYGYTF
length: 14; size: NA; J: TRBJ2-7; D: TRBD2; V: TRBV10-2; DNA: TGCGCCAGCAGACTAGCGGGAGCCGGGGACGAGCAGTACTTC; CDR3: CASRLAGAGDEQYF
length: 15; size: NA; J: TRBJ2-1; D: TRBD1; V: TRBV9; DNA: TGTGCCAGCAGCGACAGGGGGTCCTCCTACAATGAGCAGTTCTTC; CDR3: CASSDRGSSYNEQFF
length: 15; size: NA; J: TRBJ2-3; D: NA; V: TRBV7-3; DNA: TGTGCCAGCAGCTTGTTTAGCGGATACACAGATACGCAGTATTTT; CDR3: CASSLFSGYTDTQYF
length: 12; size: NA; J: TRBJ1-2; D: NA; V: TRBV7-9; DNA: TGTGCCAGCAGCCGAGTTCAGGATGGCTACACCTTC; CDR3: CASSRVQDGYTF
length: 14; size: NA; J: TRBJ2-5; D: TRBD1; V: TRBV9; DNA: TGTGCCAGCAGCATACAGGGGGCAGGGGAGACCCAGTACTTC; CDR3: CASSIQGAGETQYF
length: 15; size: few; J: TRBJ2-1; D: NA; V: TRBV27; DNA: TGTGCCAGCACCCTAGGGGCAGGGAGGAGGAATGAGCAGTTCTTC; CDR3: CASTLGAGRRNEQFF
length: 12; size: NA; J: TRBJ2-7; D: NA; V: TRBV2; DNA: TGTGCCAGCAGTGAGCAGGACTACGAGCAGTACTTC; CDR3: CASSEQDYEQYF
length: 14; size: NA; J: TRBJ2-7; D: NA; V: TRBV28; DNA: TGTGCCAGCAGTGCTCTGGACAGCTCCTACGAGCAGTACTTC; CDR3: CASSALDSSYEQYF
length: 14; size: few; J: TRBJ2-7; D: NA; V: TRBV5-4; DNA: TGTGCCAGCAGCTTGGGCGGTTCTCCGGGCGAGCAGTACTTC; CDR3: CASSLGGSPGEQYF
length: 13; size: few; J: TRBJ1-5; D: NA; V: TRBV18; DNA: TGTGCCAGCTCACCACCATCGGCGGGTCCCCAGCATTTT; CDR3: CASSPPSAGPQHF
length: 15; size: NA; J: TRBJ1-2; D: NA; V: TRBV19; DNA: TGTGCCAGTACCGCGGGGGCAGAAGCTAACTATGGCTACACCTTC; CDR3: CASTAGAEANYGYTF
length: 15; size: NA; J: TRBJ2-2; D: TRBD1; V: TRBV28; DNA: TGTGCCAGCAGCTCAACCGGGACAGGGAAACGGGAGCTGTTTTTT; CDR3: CASSSTGTGKRELFF
length: 12; size: NA; J: TRBJ2-7; D: NA; V: TRBV7-9; DNA: TGTGCCAGCAGCTTGCAGGGGGGTAAACAGTACTTC; CDR3: CASSLQGGKQYF
length: 14; size: NA; J: TRBJ2-7; D: TRBD2; V: TRBV30; DNA: TGTGCCTGGACTCGCCGGGACTATTTGTACGAGCAGTACTTC; CDR3: CAWTRRDYLYEQYF
length: 17; size: NA; J: TRBJ1-2; D: TRBD1; V: TRBV9; DNA: TGTGCCAGCAGCGTAGGGGACGCCGGGACAGTAAACTATGGCTACACCTTC; CDR3: CASSVGDAGTVNYGYTF
length: 15; size: few; J: TRBJ2-7; D: TRBD2; V: TRBV7-2; DNA: TGTGCCAGCATCGACAGCGGGGGCTGGGGATACGAGCAGTACTTC; CDR3: CASIDSGGWGYEQYF
length: 14; size: NA; J: TRBJ2-4; D: NA; V: TRBV7-2; DNA: TGTGCCAGCAGCAGAGCGACAGGCAAAAACATTCAGTACTTC; CDR3: CASSRATGKNIQYF
length: 14; size: NA; J: TRBJ2-5; D: TRBD2; V: TRBV18; DNA: TGTGCCAGCTCACCCTTGGCGGGAGAAGAGACCCAGTACTTC; CDR3: CASSPLAGEETQYF
length: 16; size: few; J: TRBJ2-2; D: NA; V: TRBV28; DNA: TGTGCCAGCAGAGAAACCGGGACGGCGGGATCTGGGGAGCTGTTTTTT; CDR3: CASRETGTAGSGELFF
length: 16; size: few; J: TRBJ1-5; D: TRBD1; V: TRBV7-9; DNA: TGTGCCAGCAGCTTAGGGACAGGGGTAAGCAATCAGCCCCAGCATTTT; CDR3: CASSLGTGVSNQPQHF
length: 13; size: NA; J: TRBJ1-5; D: NA; V: TRBV7-2; DNA: TGTGCCAGCAGCTCTCAGGGTGATCAGCCCCAGCATTTT; CDR3: CASSSQGDQPQHF
length: 17; size: NA; J: TRBJ2-1; D: NA; V: TRBV7-2; DNA: TGTGCCAGCAGCTTAGCACTCCGGGCCCCCGAGGGCAATGAGCAGTTCTTC; CDR3: CASSLALRAPEGNEQFF
length: 17; size: few; J: TRBJ2-1; D: TRBD2; V: TRBV5-6; DNA: TGTGCCAGCATCAGGGGGCCTAGCGGGAGGGGCCACAATGAGCAGTTCTTC; CDR3: CASIRGPSGRGHNEQFF
length: 16; size: once; J: TRBJ1-5; D: TRBD1; V: TRBV2; DNA: TGTGCCAGCAGCAGACAGGGGGCTAGGAGCAATCAGCCCCAGCATTTT; CDR3: CASSRQGARSNQPQHF
length: 16; size: NA; J: TRBJ2-7; D: TRBD2; V: TRBV28; DNA: TGTGCCAGCAGTTCCCCCACTAGCGGGAGACCCTACGAGCAGTACTTC; CDR3: CASSSPTSGRPYEQYF
length: 14; size: few; J: TRBJ2-5; D: TRBD2; V: TRBV30; DNA: TGTGCCTGGAGCGAAAGCGGGAGAAAAGAGACCCAGTACTTC; CDR3: CAWSESGRKETQYF
length: 14; size: NA; J: TRBJ2-7; D: TRBD2; V: TRBV4-1; DNA: TGCGCCAGCAGCCAAGATAGCGGGAGGTACGAGCAGTACTTC; CDR3: CASSQDSGRYEQYF
length: 13; size: few; J: TRBJ2-7; D: NA; V: TRBV14; DNA: TGTGCCAGCAGCCTGGGGGCCGCCTACGAGCAGTACTTC; CDR3: CASSLGAAYEQYF
length: 14; size: few; J: TRBJ2-7; D: NA; V: TRBV28; DNA: TGTGCCAGCAGTTTATCCCCAGATACCTACGAGCAGTACTTC; CDR3: CASSLSPDTYEQYF
length: 14; size: NA; J: TRBJ1-1; D: NA; V: TRBV6-5; DNA: TGTGCCAGCAGTGAAGGCAGGGGTTCCACTGAAGCTTTCTTT; CDR3: CASSEGRGSTEAFF